The sequence of this T cell receptor beta chain was determined in a study of cytomegalovirus exposure and HLA in healthy donors. The study ran its PCR with 60 Vbeta and 13 Jbeta primers. Clones were sequenced by immunoSEQ multiplex PCR, and TCRdb holds only the in-frame ones, with some missing. The sample lists some 150,000 clones; more than 75% were seen once. General observations from the study: Researchers had no immune exposure information except CMV serostatus available. Cytomegalovirus association was listed for about 150 TCR beta chains. Compared with the roughly 670-donor mean, an Asian-associated ancestry cluster reportedly had fewer N-insertions, according to a later analysis. Several of the most significant clusters were apparently associated with common viral pathogens in a later analysis.

As regards this clone: Its antigen is not identified.

The junction had 19 bases not matched to a gene; V was cut back by 1 base and J by 1 base. This CDR3 spans 21 amino acids. Germline values: CDR1 LGHNT, CDR2 FRNRAP. This chain links TRBV12-5 with TRBJ1-3; 7 nucleotides align to TRBD1. The source of this sequence is a man aged 18 to 29 in good health and CMV-seropositive. Sequenced: PBMCs. The CDR3, as DNA: TGTGCTAGTGGTTTGGCCCAATCCACCAATCCAGGGGGTAGTTCTGGAAACACCATATATTTT. Amino acids: CASGLAQSTNPGGSSGNTIYF.